One and the same sample provided the 32 T cell receptor beta chains below, sequenced in a study of T-cell reconstitution after alpha-beta-depleted transplantation in children. Unique molecular identifiers were built into the TCRbeta library. TCRdb itself ran the PCR reads through MiXCR, one entry per CDR3 protein. The sample consists of under 150,000 distinct CDR3 sequences, roughly 10% of them appearing once. The sequencing used PBMCs, mostly from graft donor cells, collected 180 days after TCRalphabeta/CD19-depleted stem cell transplant. The source of these receptors is a girl under three years old who had a stem cell transplant for combined immunodeficiency, so the T cells may come from the graft donor.

This clonotype showed up just a few times. The chain has TRBV5-6 and TRBJ1-1; D might be TRBD1 (6 bases). CDR3 length: 15 residues. V was clipped by 0 bases and J by 0 bases, with 9 bases between them. Germline V gene data show CDR1 as SGHDT and CDR2 as YYEEEE. The CDR3 here is CASSLEGDLNTEAFF. Here the CDR3 DNA reads TGTGCCAGCAGCTTGGAGGGGGATCTGAACACTGAAGCTTTCTTT.

This clonotype was observed a handful of times. The chain combines TRBV25-1 with TRBJ2-6, with 7 nucleotides matching TRBD1. Germline V gives CDR1 MGHDK, CDR2 SYGVNS. V was clipped by 3 bases and J by 3 bases; unmatched bases: 14. The CDR3 covers 19 residues. CDR3: CASSEKRQGAVGGANVLTF. CDR3 coding DNA: TGTGCCAGCAGTGAGAAACGACAGGGAGCTGTCGGTGGGGCCAACGTCCTGACTTTC.

This clonotype was picked up a small number of times. The rearrangement joins TRBV12-3 or TRBV12-4 to TRBJ1-2; D is uncertain. The ends were cut back, 5 bases at V and 3 bases at J, with 10 bases in the middle. This CDR3 contains 13 residues. The CDR3 sequence is CASSPQFYYGYTF. CDR3 coding DNA: TGTGCCAGCAGTCCCCAATTTTACTATGGCTACACCTTC.

This clonotype was recorded a few times. The chain has TRBV20-1 and TRBJ2-1; TRBD2 matches 7 bases. The CDR3 is 15 amino acids. Germline loops: CDR1 DFQATT, CDR2 SNEGSKA (reference sequence). V shed 5 bases and J 1 base; nucleotides not matched to a gene: 8. The CDR3 reads CSAYSSGGSYNEQFF. DNA for the CDR3: TGCAGTGCTTATTCTAGCGGAGGGTCCTACAATGAGCAGTTCTTC.

V is TRBV10-3 and J is TRBJ2-5, with D hard to call. Per the germline V gene, CDR1 is ENHRY and CDR2 is SYGVKD. This CDR3 has 13 amino acids. The V end lost 6 bases, the J end lost 1 base, and 9 bases lay between the germline ends. The CDR3 DNA reads TGTGCCATCAGGTTTTCTATCCAAGAGACCCAGTACTTC. This codes for CAIRFSIQETQYF.

In this sample, this clonotype turned up a few times. This sequence joins TRBV3-1 and TRBJ1-2; 7 bases line up with TRBD1. The CDR3 covers 15 residues. V shed 3 bases, J shed 2 bases, and the junction held 6 bases outside the gene matches. CDR1 is LGHDT, CDR2 YNNKEL, per germline (reference sequence). CDR3 coding DNA: TGTGCCAGCAGCCACGACAGGGTAAACAACTATGGCTACACCTTC. The encoded protein is CASSHDRVNNYGYTF.

The V and J genes are TRBV15 and TRBJ2-2; 13 nucleotides align to TRBD2. V gave up 6 bases and J gave up 7 bases; unmatched junction bases: 8. The germline V gene has CDR1 LNHNV and CDR2 YYDKDF (reference sequence). CDR3 length: 16 amino acids. The CDR3 nucleotides read TGTGCCACCAGTCTCGGACTAGCGGGAGTTCTCGGGGAGCTGTTTTTT. This codes for CATSLGLAGVLGELFF.

V is TRBV20-1 and J is TRBJ1-5, with TRBD1 identical over 7 bases. CDR1 and CDR2 (germline): DFQATT, SNEGSKA (reference sequence). The CDR3 consists of 17 residues. J lost 1 base, V lost 1 base, and 10 bases had no gene match. The CDR3 reads CSARVGTGVGSNQPQHF. As DNA, the CDR3 is TGCAGTGCTAGAGTGGGCACAGGGGTGGGAAGCAATCAGCCCCAGCATTTT.

The sample holds a few counts of this clonotype. V and J are TRBV20-1 and TRBJ1-1; no reliable D call. Trimming removed 4 bases from V and 4 bases from J, with 7 bases in between. Germline-derived CDR1 and CDR2 are DFQATT and SNEGSKA (reference sequence). The CDR3 sequence is 11 residues long. CDR3 coding DNA: TGCAGTGCTATAAGGGCCACTGAAGCTTTCTTT. This gives the protein CSAIRATEAFF.

CDR3 residues: CASSPWRAGKGTEAFF. The CDR3 DNA reads as TGTGCCAGCAGTCCTTGGAGGGCGGGGAAAGGGACTGAAGCTTTCTTT. V usage is TRBV28 and J usage is TRBJ1-1; unclear D gene. Germline CDR1 is MDHEN and CDR2 is SYDVKM. CDR3 size: 16 residues. The germline V and J ends were trimmed by 5 bases and 5 bases, with 21 bases remaining between them.

For this clonotype: A much larger clone differs from this one at a single base, so this may be a read error. V gene TRBV2 combines with J gene TRBJ2-7; 13 bases align to TRBD2. The CDR3 consists of 14 residues. V shed 8 bases and J 2 bases; nucleotides not matched to a gene: 3. Germline CDR1 and CDR2: SNHLY and FYNNEI. CDR3 sequence reads: CASGGTSGTYEQYF. The CDR3 DNA is TGTGCCAGCGGTGGGACTAGCGGGACCTACGAGCAGTACTTC.

This chain links TRBV5-6 with TRBJ1-6, with 10 bases aligning to TRBD1. The germline V gene encodes CDR1 SGHDT and CDR2 YYEEEE. The CDR3 consists of 17 residues. Unmatched junction bases numbered 12, after V lost 4 bases and J lost 8 bases. DNA of the CDR3: TGTGCCAGCAGCAGCTTGTTTGGGACAGGGGAGGATTCACCCCTCCACTTT. As protein: CASSSLFGTGEDSPLHF.

This clonotype was seen only a few times. The CDR3 is CSARERGTEAFF. The CDR3 bases are TGCAGTGCTAGAGAAAGAGGCACTGAAGCTTTCTTT. The genes are TRBV20-1 and TRBJ1-1; no definite D call. The CDR3 is 12 residues long. Germline assignment: CDR1 DFQATT and CDR2 SNEGSKA (reference sequence). Trimming cost V 0 bases and J 4 bases, with 6 bases left between them.

The V and J genes are TRBV4-3 and TRBJ1-5, with D unresolved. Per the germline V gene, CDR1 is LGHNA and CDR2 is YSLEER. The ends were cut back, 1 base at V and 6 bases at J, with 10 bases in the middle. The CDR3 is 14 residues long. The chain's CDR3 is CASSQVVKGQPQHF. The CDR3 DNA sequence: TGCGCCAGCAGCCAAGTGGTAAAGGGTCAGCCCCAGCATTTT.

This clonotype was counted between two and nine times. The chain joins TRBV6-2 or TRBV6-3 to TRBJ2-2; possible D gene TRBD2, 5 bases. The length of the CDR3 is 17 residues. Trimming left V 0 bases short and J 4 bases short, with 15 bases between. Germline V gene data show CDR1 as MNHEY and CDR2 as SVGEGT. CDR3 in amino acids: CASSYSSGDLGTGELFF. CDR3 DNA: TGTGCCAGCAGTTACTCGTCCGGGGATCTGGGCACCGGGGAGCTGTTTTTT.

Many counts were recorded for this clonotype. The V gene is TRBV20-1, the J gene TRBJ2-4; D gene uncertain. The CDR3 is 12 residues long. V was shortened by 6 bases and J by 9 bases, with 15 bases between the two germline ends. Germline V gene sequence: CDR1 DFQATT, CDR2 SNEGSKA (reference sequence). The CDR3 DNA is TGCAGTGCCCCGGGCCTCCTCGGCATTCAGTACTTC. It is translated as CSAPGLLGIQYF.

This clonotype was found a few times. This chain's CDR3 is CATVLAGDYNEQFF. CDR3 in DNA: TGTGCCACCGTACTAGCGGGGGACTACAATGAGCAGTTCTTC. V usage is TRBV10-3 and J usage is TRBJ2-1; 11 bases are shared with TRBD2. Trimming at V came to 10 bases and at J to 3 bases, leaving 5 bases not matched to a gene. The germline V gene encodes CDR1 ENHRY and CDR2 SYGVKD. The CDR3 covers 14 residues.

The chain is built from TRBV7-9 and TRBJ1-6; D possibly corresponds to TRBD1 (5 bases). The V end was cut by 1 base, the J end by 10 bases, with 14 bases between. This CDR3 region has 15 residues. Germline loops: CDR1 SEHNR, CDR2 FQNEAQ (reference sequence). CDR3 nucleotides: TGTGCCAGCAGCTTAGAAGGTGTGGGGCTATCACCCCTCCACTTT. Translating it yields CASSLEGVGLSPLHF.

The table lists this clonotype with a few counts. The chain combines TRBV9 with TRBJ2-1, with 8 bases identical to TRBD2. The CDR3 length is 15 residues. V was clipped by 4 bases and J by 3 bases; unmatched bases: 6. Germline CDR1 SGDLS, CDR2 YYNGEE. CDR3 bases: TGTGCCAGCAGCCCAGAGCGGGAGATCTACAATGAGCAGTTCTTC. Protein product: CASSPEREIYNEQFF.

This clonotype occurred a few times. The rearrangement uses TRBV7-8 and TRBJ2-3; D may be TRBD2 (6 bases). V was clipped by 4 bases and J by 5 bases, with 13 bases between them. Germline CDR1 SGHVS, CDR2 FQNEAQ. The CDR3 extends over 14 amino acids. For the CDR3, the DNA is TGTGCCAGCAGCTCTAAAGGAGGGGAAGATACGCAGTATTTT. Residues: CASSSKGGEDTQYF.

This clonotype was recorded at least ten times. V gene TRBV12-3 or TRBV12-4 combines with J gene TRBJ2-7; 7 positions agree with TRBD1. CDR3 length: 14 residues. J lost 0 bases, V lost 3 bases, and 2 bases had no gene match. The CDR3 nucleotides are TGTGCCAGCAGTTTTGCAGGGGGCTCCTACGAGCAGTACTTC. Translated: CASSFAGGSYEQYF.

The chain links TRBV4-1 to TRBJ2-7, with TRBD2 as a possible D gene (6 bases). V was cut by 0 bases and J by 2 bases, with 17 bases left in between. Germline lookup yields CDR1 MGHRA and CDR2 YSYEKL. This CDR3 has 17 amino acids. Here the CDR3 reads CASSQDRGRDCTYEQYF. In DNA, the CDR3 is TGCGCCAGCAGCCAAGATAGGGGCCGGGACTGTACCTACGAGCAGTACTTC.

This clonotype has ten or more counts. This chain uses TRBV9 with TRBJ2-3; no reliable D call. This CDR3 region has 12 residues. Germline assignment: CDR1 SGDLS and CDR2 YYNGEE. V was cut by 3 bases and J by 0 bases, with 2 bases left in between. The CDR3 region has the DNA TGTGCCAGCAGCGCTAGCACAGATACGCAGTATTTT. Its protein product is CASSASTDTQYF.

The V gene is TRBV4-3, the J gene TRBJ1-2; 8 nucleotides line up with TRBD1. The ends lost 5 bases at V and 6 bases at J; junction bases unmatched: 8. Germline lookup yields CDR1 LGHNA and CDR2 YSLEER. The CDR3 contains 14 residues. The CDR3 nucleotides are TGCGCCAGCAGCAAAACGACAGGGGTGAATGGCTACACCTTC. Its translation: CASSKTTGVNGYTF.

V and J are TRBV29-1 and TRBJ1-1; TRBD1 aligns across 7 bases. Looked up from germline, CDR1 is SQVTM and CDR2 is ANQGSEA. This CDR3 contains 12 residues. V gave up 7 bases and J gave up 4 bases; unmatched junction bases: 6. The CDR3 is CSDLQGITEAFF. The CDR3, as DNA: TGCAGCGACCTACAGGGGATCACTGAAGCTTTCTTT.

The chain couples TRBV7-9 to TRBJ1-2; D is perhaps TRBD1 (5 bases). Trimming took off 1 base at V and 0 bases at J, with 9 bases between the two ends. This CDR3 is built from 15 residues. Germline CDR1 SEHNR, CDR2 FQNEAQ (reference sequence). CDR3 loop: CASSLVPQANYGYTF. The CDR3 bases are TGTGCCAGCAGCTTAGTCCCACAGGCTAACTATGGCTACACCTTC.

The CDR3 region has the DNA TGTGCCAGCAGCTCCGGTCGTATGGGGCAAAACGATACGCAGTATTTT. It is translated as CASSSGRMGQNDTQYF. This chain joins TRBV7-8 and TRBJ2-3, with D possibly TRBD1 on 5 matching bases. V lost 4 bases, J lost 6 bases, and 20 bases lay in between. This CDR3 is built from 16 residues. Germline values: CDR1 SGHVS, CDR2 FQNEAQ. The variable domain in full, with the rest retrieved from reference TRBV7-8 and TRBJ2-3, is GAGVSQSPRYKVAKRGQDVALRCDPISGHVSLFWYQQALGQGPEFLTYFQNEAQLDKSGLPSDRFFAERPEGSVSTLKIQRTQQEDSAVYLCASSSGRMGQNDTQYFGPGTRLTVL.

There are a few counts of this clonotype. The V gene is TRBV5-5, the J gene TRBJ2-1, with D uncertain. The ends were cut back, 2 bases at V and 3 bases at J, with 12 bases in the middle. The CDR3 covers 15 residues. Germline loops: CDR1 SGHKS, CDR2 YYEKEE (reference sequence). CDR3 residues: CASSFGSTDYNEQFF. The CDR3 DNA reads as TGTGCCAGCAGCTTTGGCAGCACAGACTACAATGAGCAGTTCTTC.

The chain combines TRBV29-1 with TRBJ1-2; 8 bases match TRBD1. Per germline, CDR1 SQVTM and CDR2 ANQGSEA. V shed 8 bases, J shed 0 bases, and the junction held 5 bases outside the gene matches. The CDR3 extends over 13 amino acids. The DNA for the CDR3 is TGCAGCACGTCGACAGGGGCTAACTATGGCTACACCTTC. This gives the protein CSTSTGANYGYTF.

Ten or more counts support this clonotype. The J gene is TRBJ1-2, the V gene TRBV5-1, with D maybe TRBD1 (5 bases). The CDR3 has 16 amino acids. With 5 bases removed from V and 8 bases from J, the gap between germline ends came to 25 bases. CDR1 is SGHRS, CDR2 YFSETQ, per germline. CDR3 nucleotides: TGCGCCAGCAGGTCGGAACGACAGCCCTCTCTGAAGGGCTACACCTTC. Residues: CASRSERQPSLKGYTF.

In this sample, this clonotype turned up many times. The J gene is TRBJ1-2, the V gene TRBV20-1, with 8 bases lining up with TRBD1. This CDR3 has 14 residues. V shed 2 bases, J shed 7 bases, and the junction held 9 bases outside the gene matches. The V gene's germline CDR1 is DFQATT and CDR2 SNEGSKA (reference sequence). CDR3 coding DNA: TGCAGTGCTAGACCCACAGGGGGGAAGAGTGGCTACACCTTC. It yields the protein CSARPTGGKSGYTF.

The rearrangement joins TRBV6-1 to TRBJ1-6; 7 bases match TRBD1. V shed 5 bases and J 9 bases; nucleotides not matched to a gene: 13. The V gene's germline CDR1 is MNHNS and CDR2 SASEGT. CDR3 length equals 16 residues. The CDR3 protein is CASSPPWGTVLSPLHF. CDR3 sequence (DNA): TGTGCCAGCAGTCCCCCGTGGGGGACAGTGCTTTCACCCCTCCACTTT.